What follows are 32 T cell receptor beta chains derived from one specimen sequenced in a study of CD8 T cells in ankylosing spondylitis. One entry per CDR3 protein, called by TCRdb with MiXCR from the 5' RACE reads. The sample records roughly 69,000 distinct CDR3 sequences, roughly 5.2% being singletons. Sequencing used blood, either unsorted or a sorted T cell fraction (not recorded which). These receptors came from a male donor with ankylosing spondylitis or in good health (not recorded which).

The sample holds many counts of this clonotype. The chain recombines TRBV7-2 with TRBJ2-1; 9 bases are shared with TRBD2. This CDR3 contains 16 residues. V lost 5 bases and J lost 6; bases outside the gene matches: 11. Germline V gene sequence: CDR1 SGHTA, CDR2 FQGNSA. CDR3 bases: TGTGCCAGCAGCGGAGCGGGGGGTTCAATTTTCAATGAGCAGTTCTTC. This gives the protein CASSGAGGSIFNEQFF.

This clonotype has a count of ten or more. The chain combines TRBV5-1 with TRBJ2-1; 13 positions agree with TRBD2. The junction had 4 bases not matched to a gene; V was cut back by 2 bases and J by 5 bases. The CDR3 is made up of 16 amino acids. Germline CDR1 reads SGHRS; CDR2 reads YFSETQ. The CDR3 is CASSLLAGGVNNEQFF. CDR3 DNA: TGCGCCAGCAGCTTACTAGCGGGGGGGGTGAACAATGAGCAGTTCTTC.

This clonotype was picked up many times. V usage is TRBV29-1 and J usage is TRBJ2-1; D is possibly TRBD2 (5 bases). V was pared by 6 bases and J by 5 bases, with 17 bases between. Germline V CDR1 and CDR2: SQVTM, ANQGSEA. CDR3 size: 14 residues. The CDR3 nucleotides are TGCAGCGTGAATGGCGGAGGCTGGAACAATGAGCAGTTCTTC. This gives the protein CSVNGGGWNNEQFF.

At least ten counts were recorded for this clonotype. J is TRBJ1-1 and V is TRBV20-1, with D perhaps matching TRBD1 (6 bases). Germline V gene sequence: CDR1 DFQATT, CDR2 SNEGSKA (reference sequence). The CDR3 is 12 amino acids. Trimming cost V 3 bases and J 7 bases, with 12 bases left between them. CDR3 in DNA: TGCAGTGCTAGTCAGGGGCCCGTTGAAGCTTTCTTT. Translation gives CSASQGPVEAFF.

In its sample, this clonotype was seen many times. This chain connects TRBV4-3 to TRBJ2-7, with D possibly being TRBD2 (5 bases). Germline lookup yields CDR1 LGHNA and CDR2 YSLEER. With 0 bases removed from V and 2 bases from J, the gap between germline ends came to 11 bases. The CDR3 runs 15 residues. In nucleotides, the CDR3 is TGCGCCAGCAGCCAAGATGGAGGCGGTACCTACGAGCAGTACTTC. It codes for CASSQDGGGTYEQYF.

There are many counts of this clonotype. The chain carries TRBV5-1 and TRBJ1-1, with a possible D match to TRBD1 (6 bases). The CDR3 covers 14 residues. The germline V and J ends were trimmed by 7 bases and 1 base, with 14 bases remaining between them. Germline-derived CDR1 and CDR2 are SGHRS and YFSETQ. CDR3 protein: CASGPGQSNTEAFF. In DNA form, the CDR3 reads TGCGCCAGCGGACCCGGACAGTCGAACACTGAAGCTTTCTTT.

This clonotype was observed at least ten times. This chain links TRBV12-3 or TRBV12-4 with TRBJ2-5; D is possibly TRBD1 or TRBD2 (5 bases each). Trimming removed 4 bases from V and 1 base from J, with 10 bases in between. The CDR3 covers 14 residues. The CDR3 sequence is CASSYTGTQETQYF. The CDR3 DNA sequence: TGTGCCAGCAGTTACACCGGGACCCAAGAGACCCAGTACTTC.

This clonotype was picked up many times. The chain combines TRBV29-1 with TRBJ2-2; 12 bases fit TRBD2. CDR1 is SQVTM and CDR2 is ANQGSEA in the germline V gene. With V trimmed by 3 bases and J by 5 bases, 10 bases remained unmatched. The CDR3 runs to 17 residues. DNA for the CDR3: TGCAGCGTTGACTTGTCTAGCGGGGGGGGAGGTACCGGGGAGCTGTTTTTT. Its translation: CSVDLSSGGGGTGELFF.

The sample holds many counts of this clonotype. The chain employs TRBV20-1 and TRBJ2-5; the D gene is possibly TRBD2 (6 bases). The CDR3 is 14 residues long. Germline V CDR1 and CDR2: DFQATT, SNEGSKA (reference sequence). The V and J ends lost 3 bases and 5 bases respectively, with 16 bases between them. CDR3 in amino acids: CSASLSSGGETQYF. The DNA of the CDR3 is TGCAGTGCTAGTTTGAGTAGCGGTGGGGAGACCCAGTACTTC.

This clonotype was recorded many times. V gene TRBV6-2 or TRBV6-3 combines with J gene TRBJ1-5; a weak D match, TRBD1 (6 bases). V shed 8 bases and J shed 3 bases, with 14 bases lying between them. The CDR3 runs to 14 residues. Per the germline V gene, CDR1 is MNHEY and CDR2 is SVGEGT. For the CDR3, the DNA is TGTGCCAGCGTACAGGGACACCCCAATCAGCCCCAGCATTTT. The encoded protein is CASVQGHPNQPQHF.

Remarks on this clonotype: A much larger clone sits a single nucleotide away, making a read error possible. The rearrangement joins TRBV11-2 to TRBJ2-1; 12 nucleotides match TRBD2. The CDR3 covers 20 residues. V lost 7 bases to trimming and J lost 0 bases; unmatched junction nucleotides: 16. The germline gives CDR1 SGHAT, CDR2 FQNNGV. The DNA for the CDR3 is TGTGCCAGCAACTCACGACCCCTAGCGGGGGGGGTGAGCTCCTACAATGAGCAGTTCTTC. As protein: CASNSRPLAGGVSSYNEQFF.

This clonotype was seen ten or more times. This chain's CDR3 is CSALSVSGNTIYF. CDR3 sequence (DNA): TGCAGTGCTCTCAGTGTCTCTGGAAACACCATATATTTT. This chain connects TRBV20-1 to TRBJ1-3; no firm D call. There are 13 residues in the CDR3. Germline V CDR1 and CDR2: DFQATT, SNEGSKA (reference sequence). Deletions cut 5 bases from V and 0 bases from J, with 8 bases between.

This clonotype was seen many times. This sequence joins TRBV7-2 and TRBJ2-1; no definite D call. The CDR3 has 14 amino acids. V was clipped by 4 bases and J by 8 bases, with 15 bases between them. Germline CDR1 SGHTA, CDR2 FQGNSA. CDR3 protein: CASSSRSLWDEQFF. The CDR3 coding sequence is TGTGCCAGCAGCTCTCGGAGCCTTTGGGATGAGCAGTTCTTC.

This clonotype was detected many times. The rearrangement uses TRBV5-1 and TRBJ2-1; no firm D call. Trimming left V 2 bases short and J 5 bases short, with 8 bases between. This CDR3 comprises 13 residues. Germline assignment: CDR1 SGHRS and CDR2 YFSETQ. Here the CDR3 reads CASSFEGNNEQFF. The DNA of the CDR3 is TGCGCCAGCAGCTTTGAAGGAAACAATGAGCAGTTCTTC.

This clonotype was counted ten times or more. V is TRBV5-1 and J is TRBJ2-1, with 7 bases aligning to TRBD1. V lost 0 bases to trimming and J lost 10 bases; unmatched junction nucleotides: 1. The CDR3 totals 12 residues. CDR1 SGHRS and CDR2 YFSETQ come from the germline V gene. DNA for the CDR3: TGCGCCAGCAGCTTGGCGGGACAGGAGCAGTTCTTC. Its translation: CASSLAGQEQFF. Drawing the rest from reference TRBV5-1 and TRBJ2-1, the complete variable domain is KAGVTQTPRYLIKTRGQQVTLSCSPISGHRSVSWYQQTPGQGLQFLFEYFSETQRNKGNFPGRFSGRQFSNSRSEMNVSTLELGDSALYLCASSLAGQEQFFGPGTRLTVL.

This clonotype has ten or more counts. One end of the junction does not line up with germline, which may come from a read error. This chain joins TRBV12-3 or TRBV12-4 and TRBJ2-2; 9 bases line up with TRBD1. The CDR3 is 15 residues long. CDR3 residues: CASSLTGGNTGELFF. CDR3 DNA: TGCGCCAGCAGCCTCACAGGGGGCAACACCGGGGAGCTGTTTTTT.

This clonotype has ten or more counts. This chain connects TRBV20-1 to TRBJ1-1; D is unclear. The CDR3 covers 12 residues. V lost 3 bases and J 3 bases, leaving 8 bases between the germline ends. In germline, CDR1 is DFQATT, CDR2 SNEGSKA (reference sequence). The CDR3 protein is CSASPQHTEAFF. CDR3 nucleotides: TGCAGTGCTAGTCCCCAGCACACTGAAGCTTTCTTT.

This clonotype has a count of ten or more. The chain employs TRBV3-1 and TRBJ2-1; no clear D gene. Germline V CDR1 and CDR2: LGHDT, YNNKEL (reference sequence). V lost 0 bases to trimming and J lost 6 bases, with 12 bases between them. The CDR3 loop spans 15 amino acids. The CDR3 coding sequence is TGTGCCAGCAGCCAAGATGGCAGTCCCATCAATGAGCAGTTCTTC. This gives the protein CASSQDGSPINEQFF.

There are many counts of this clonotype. This CDR3 reads CASSLQGPQHQPQHF. CDR3 bases: TGTGCCAGCAGTCTACAGGGACCCCAGCATCAGCCCCAGCATTTT. The chain combines TRBV6-2 or TRBV6-3 with TRBJ1-5; possible D gene TRBD1, 6 bases. This CDR3 has 15 residues. CDR1 is MNHEY, CDR2 SVGEGT, per germline. The V and J ends lost 5 bases and 5 bases respectively, with 16 bases between them.

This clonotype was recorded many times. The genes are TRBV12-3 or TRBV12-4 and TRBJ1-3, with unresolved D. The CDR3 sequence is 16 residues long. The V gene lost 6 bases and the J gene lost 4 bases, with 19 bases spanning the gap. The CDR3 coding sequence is TGTGCCAGCAGCCTCACCAGCGGGCAAACCGGAAACACCATATATTTT. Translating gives CASSLTSGQTGNTIYF.

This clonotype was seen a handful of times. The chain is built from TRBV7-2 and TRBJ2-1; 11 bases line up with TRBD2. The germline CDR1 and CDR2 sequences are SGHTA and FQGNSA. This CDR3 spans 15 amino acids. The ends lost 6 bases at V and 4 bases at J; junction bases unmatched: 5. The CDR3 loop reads CASSAGTSGYNEQFF. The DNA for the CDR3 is TGTGCCAGCAGTGCCGGGACTAGCGGTTACAATGAGCAGTTCTTC.

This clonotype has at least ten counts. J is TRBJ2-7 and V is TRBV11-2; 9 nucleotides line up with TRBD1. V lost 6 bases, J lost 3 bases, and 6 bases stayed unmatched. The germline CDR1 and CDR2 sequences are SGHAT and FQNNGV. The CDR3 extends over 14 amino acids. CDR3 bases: TGTGCCAGCAGGTATACAGGGGGCGACTACGAGCAGTACTTC. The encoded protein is CASRYTGGDYEQYF.

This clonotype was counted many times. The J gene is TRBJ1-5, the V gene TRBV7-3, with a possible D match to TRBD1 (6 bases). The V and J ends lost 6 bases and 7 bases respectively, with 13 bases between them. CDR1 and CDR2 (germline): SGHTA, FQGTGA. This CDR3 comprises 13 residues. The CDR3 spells CASSAGERQPQHF. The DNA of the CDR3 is TGTGCCAGCAGTGCAGGGGAAAGGCAGCCCCAGCATTTT.

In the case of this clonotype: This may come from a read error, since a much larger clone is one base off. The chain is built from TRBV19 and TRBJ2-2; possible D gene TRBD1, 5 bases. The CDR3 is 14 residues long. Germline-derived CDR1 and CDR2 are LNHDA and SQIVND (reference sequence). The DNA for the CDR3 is TGTACCAGTAGAAGGGTCAGGGACACCGGGGAGCTGTTTTTT. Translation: CTSRRVRDTGELFF.

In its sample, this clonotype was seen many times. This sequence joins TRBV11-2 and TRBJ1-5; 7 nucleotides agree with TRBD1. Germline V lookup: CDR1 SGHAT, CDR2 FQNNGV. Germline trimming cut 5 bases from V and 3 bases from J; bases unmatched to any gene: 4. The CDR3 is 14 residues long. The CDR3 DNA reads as TGTGCCAGCAGCCCGACAGGGCTCAATCAGCCCCAGCATTTT. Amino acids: CASSPTGLNQPQHF.

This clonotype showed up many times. CDR3 loop: CASSQAGFSPLHF. CDR3 bases: TGTGCCAGCAGTCAAGCCGGGTTTTCACCCCTCCACTTT. The genes are TRBV28 and TRBJ1-6; unclear D gene. V lost 5 bases to trimming and J lost 9 bases, with 11 bases between them. The germline gives CDR1 MDHEN, CDR2 SYDVKM. This CDR3 spans 13 amino acids.

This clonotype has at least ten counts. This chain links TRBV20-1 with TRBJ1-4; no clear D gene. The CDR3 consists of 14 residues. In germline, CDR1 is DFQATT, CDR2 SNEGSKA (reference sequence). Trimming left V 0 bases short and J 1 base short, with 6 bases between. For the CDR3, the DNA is TGCAGTGCTAGAGATAGGGTAACTAATGAAAAACTGTTTTTT. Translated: CSARDRVTNEKLFF.

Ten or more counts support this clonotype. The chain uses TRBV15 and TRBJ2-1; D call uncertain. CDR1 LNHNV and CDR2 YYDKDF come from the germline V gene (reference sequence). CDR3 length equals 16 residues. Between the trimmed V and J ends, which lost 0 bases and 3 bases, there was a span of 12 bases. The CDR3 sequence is CATSRDHETFYNEQFF. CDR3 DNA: TGTGCCACCAGCAGAGATCACGAGACCTTCTACAATGAGCAGTTCTTC.

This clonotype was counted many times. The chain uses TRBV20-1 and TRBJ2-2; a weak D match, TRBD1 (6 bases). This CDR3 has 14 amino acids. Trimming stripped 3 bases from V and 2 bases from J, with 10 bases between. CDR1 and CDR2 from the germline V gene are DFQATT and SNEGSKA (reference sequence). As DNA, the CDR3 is TGCAGTGCTAGCTGGACAGTAAACACCGGGGAGCTGTTTTTT. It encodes CSASWTVNTGELFF.

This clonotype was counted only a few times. The CDR3: CASSLVALSGANVLTF. As DNA, the CDR3 is TGCGCCAGCAGCTTGGTGGCCCTCTCTGGGGCCAACGTCCTGACTTTC. This rearrangement joins TRBV5-1 to TRBJ2-6; D call uncertain. Germline CDR1 and CDR2: SGHRS and YFSETQ. Between the trimmed V and J ends, which lost 0 bases and 0 bases, there was a span of 7 bases. The CDR3 length is 16 residues.

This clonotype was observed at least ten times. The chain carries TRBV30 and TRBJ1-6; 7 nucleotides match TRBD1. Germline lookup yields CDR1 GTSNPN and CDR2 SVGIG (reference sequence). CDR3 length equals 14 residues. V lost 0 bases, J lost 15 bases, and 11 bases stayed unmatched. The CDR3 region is CAWSVKGARVDLHF. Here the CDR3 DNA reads TGTGCCTGGAGTGTAAAGGGGGCCCGCGTGGACCTCCACTTT.

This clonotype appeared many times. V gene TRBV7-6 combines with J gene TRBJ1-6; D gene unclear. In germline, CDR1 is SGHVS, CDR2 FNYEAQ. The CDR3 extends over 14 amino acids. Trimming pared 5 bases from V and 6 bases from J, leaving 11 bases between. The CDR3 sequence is CASSPRDSNSPLHF. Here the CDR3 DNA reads TGTGCCAGCAGCCCGAGAGACTCTAATTCACCCCTCCACTTT.